The T cell receptor beta chain described here comes from a study of CD8+CD57+ T cells in acquired aplastic anemia. Study in general: The average for DNA from sorted CD4+ and CD8+ cells was 3.2 ug. Study-level findings and limits: Twenty-nine was the count of CD8+ CDR3 sequences that patients shared with controls. Controls and patients did not differ significantly in CD8+ Simpson's diversity.

The template used for profiling TCR beta VDJ and CDR3 was genomic DNA. Using its own MiXCR run on the reads, TCRdb lists one record per CDR3 protein. The sample records some 240,000 distinct CDR3 sequences, 34% being singletons. Details on this clonotype: What it binds is unknown.

The sample consisted of sorted CD4+, CD8+, or CD8+CD57+ T cells (not recorded which) from PBMCs. This TCR derives from a human donor in good health, serving as a control.

The CDR3 sequence: CASSQQRNYGYTF. CDR3 in DNA: TGTGCCAGCAGCCAACAGAGAAACTATGGCTACACCTTC. V and J are TRBV3-1 and TRBJ1-2; D is uncertain. V was shortened by 2 bases and J by 2 bases, with 6 bases between the two germline ends. There are 13 residues in the CDR3. The germline gives CDR1 LGHDT, CDR2 YNNKEL (reference sequence).